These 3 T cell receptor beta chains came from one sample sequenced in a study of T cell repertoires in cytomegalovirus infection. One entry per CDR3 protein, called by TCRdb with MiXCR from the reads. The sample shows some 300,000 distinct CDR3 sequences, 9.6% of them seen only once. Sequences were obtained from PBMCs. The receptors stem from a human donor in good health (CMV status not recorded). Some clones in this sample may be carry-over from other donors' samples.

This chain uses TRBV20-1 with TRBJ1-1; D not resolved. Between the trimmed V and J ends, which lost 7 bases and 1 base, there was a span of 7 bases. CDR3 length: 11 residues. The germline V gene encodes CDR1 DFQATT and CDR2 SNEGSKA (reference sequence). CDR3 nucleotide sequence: TGCAGTGTTTTTGGGAACACTGAAGCTTTCTTT. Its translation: CSVFGNTEAFF.

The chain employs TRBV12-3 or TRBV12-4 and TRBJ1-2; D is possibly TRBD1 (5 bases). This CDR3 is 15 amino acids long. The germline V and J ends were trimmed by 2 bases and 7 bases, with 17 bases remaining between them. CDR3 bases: TGTGCCAGCAGTTTACCCACAGGCCGCGCGAGTGGCTACACCTTC. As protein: CASSLPTGRASGYTF.

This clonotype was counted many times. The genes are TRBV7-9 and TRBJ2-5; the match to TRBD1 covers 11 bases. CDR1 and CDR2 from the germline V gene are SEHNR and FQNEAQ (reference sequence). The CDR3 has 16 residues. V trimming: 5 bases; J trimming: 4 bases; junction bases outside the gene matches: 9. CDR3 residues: CASSLGQGVVGETQYF. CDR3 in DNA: TGTGCCAGCAGCCTGGGACAGGGGGTTGTTGGAGAGACCCAGTACTTC. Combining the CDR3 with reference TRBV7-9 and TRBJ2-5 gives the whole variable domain DTGVSQNPRHKITKRGQNVTFRCDPISEHNRLYWYRQTLGQGPEFLTYFQNEAQLEKSRLLSDRFSAERPKGSFSTLEIQRTEQGDSAMYLCASSLGQGVVGETQYFGPGTRLLVL.